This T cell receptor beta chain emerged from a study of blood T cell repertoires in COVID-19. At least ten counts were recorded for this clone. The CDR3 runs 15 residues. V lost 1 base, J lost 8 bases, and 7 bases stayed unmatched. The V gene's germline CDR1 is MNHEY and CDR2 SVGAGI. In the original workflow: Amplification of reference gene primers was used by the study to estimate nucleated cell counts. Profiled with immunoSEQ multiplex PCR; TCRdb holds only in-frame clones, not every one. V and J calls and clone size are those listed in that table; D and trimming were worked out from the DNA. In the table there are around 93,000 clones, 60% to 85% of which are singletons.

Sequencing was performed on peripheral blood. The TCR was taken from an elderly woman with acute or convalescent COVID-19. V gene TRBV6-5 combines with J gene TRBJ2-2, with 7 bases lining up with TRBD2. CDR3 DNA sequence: TGTGCCAGCAGTTACTGGGGGGGAGTCGATGGGGAGCTGTTTTTT. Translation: CASSYWGGVDGELFF.